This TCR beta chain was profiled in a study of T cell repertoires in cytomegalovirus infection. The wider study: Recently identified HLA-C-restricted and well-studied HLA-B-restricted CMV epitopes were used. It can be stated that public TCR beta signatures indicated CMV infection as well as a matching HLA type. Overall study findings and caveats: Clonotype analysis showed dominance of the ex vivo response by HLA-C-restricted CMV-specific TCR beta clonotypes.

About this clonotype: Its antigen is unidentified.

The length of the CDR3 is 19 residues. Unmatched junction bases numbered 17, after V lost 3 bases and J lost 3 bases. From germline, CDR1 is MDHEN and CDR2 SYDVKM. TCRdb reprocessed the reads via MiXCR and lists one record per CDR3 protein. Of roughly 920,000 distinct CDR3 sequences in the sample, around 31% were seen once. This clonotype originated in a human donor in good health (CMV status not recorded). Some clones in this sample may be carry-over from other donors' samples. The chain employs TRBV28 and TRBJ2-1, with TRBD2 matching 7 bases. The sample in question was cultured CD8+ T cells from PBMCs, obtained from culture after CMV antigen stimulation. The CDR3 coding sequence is TGTGCCAGCAGTTTCCCACCACGAGGCGGGGGATTCTTCTACAATGAGCAGTTCTTC. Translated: CASSFPPRGGGFFYNEQFF.